Below are 5 T cell receptor beta chains sequenced from a single sample in a study of CD8 T cells in ankylosing spondylitis. Overall study results and limits: A motif in TCR beta, a set of eight highly homologous variants, appeared characteristic of ankylosing spondylitis blood.

Their antigens remain unidentified. Via MiXCR, TCRdb re-called the 5' RACE reads, giving one row per CDR3 protein. The table has about 220,000 distinct CDR3 sequences, around 20% seen once. The sequencing input was blood, either unsorted or a sorted T cell fraction (not recorded which). Receptors were obtained from a male donor with ankylosing spondylitis.

This clonotype was observed a few times. The chain combines TRBV4-1 with TRBJ1-5; D may be TRBD1 (5 bases). Germline V gene lookup returns CDR1 MGHRA and CDR2 YSYEKL. The CDR3 runs 16 residues. Deletions cut 3 bases from V and 5 bases from J, with 17 bases between. For the CDR3, the DNA is TGCGCCAGCAGCCACACCGACGGGGGGGGTCATCAGCCCCAGCATTTT. It encodes CASSHTDGGGHQPQHF.

The chain recombines TRBV4-1 with TRBJ2-7; tentatively, D is TRBD1 or TRBD2 (6 bases each). In germline, CDR1 is MGHRA, CDR2 YSYEKL. The CDR3 extends over 16 amino acids. Between the trimmed V and J ends, which lost 2 bases and 2 bases, there was a span of 16 bases. CDR3 amino acids: CASSQFATGAAYEQYF. In nucleotides, the CDR3 is TGCGCCAGCAGCCAATTCGCGACGGGGGCAGCCTACGAGCAGTACTTC.

The rearrangement joins TRBV24-1 to TRBJ2-1; the D is unclear. The germline gives CDR1 KGHDR, CDR2 SFDVKD. With 1 base removed from V and 2 bases from J, the gap between germline ends came to 2 bases. CDR3 length equals 13 residues. In DNA, the CDR3 is TGTGCCACCAGTGATTTCCCCTACAATGAGCAGTTCTTC. Protein: CATSDFPYNEQFF.

In its sample, this clonotype was seen a few times. The chain uses TRBV7-9 and TRBJ2-2, with TRBD2 as a possible D gene (6 bases). This CDR3 contains 14 residues. Germline lookup yields CDR1 SEHNR and CDR2 FQNEAQ (reference sequence). Trimming pared 11 bases from V and 3 bases from J, leaving 16 bases between. CDR3 protein: CARGGREDTGELFF. The CDR3 DNA reads as TGTGCCCGAGGTGGCAGGGAGGACACCGGGGAGCTGTTTTTT. Full variable domain (missing parts from reference TRBV7-9 and TRBJ2-2): DTGVSQNPRHKITKRGQNVTFRCDPISEHNRLYWYRQTLGQGPEFLTYFQNEAQLEKSRLLSDRFSAERPKGSFSTLEIQRTEQGDSAMYLCARGGREDTGELFFGEGSRLTVL.

This clonotype was recorded many times. The rearrangement joins TRBV4-3 to TRBJ2-5; D not resolved. V was pared by 1 base and J by 5 bases, with 14 bases between. The germline V gene has CDR1 LGHNA and CDR2 YSLEER. The CDR3 has 15 residues. The CDR3 here is CASSQVVGRTETQYF. Here the CDR3 DNA reads TGCGCCAGCAGCCAAGTTGTAGGTCGGACCGAGACCCAGTACTTC.